These 28 T cell receptor beta chains share one sample of origin, sequenced in a study of early T cells in non-severe SARS-CoV-2 infection. MiXCR, applied by TCRdb to the 5' RACE reads, yields one record per CDR3 protein. The table has about 83,000 distinct CDR3 sequences, 12% seen once. Input material: whole blood. Receptors originate from an adult who was a healthcare worker with PCR-confirmed SARS-CoV-2 infection or an uninfected control (not recorded which).

This clonotype was counted a few times. This chain connects TRBV2 to TRBJ2-3, with D unclear. This CDR3 region has 14 residues. Trimming stripped 4 bases from V and 6 bases from J, with 14 bases between. Germline V CDR1 and CDR2: SNHLY, FYNNEI. Here the CDR3 DNA reads TGTGCCAGCAGTGGATCGGGCCCGCCTGATACGCAGTATTTT. Its translation is CASSGSGPPDTQYF.

This clonotype has a handful of counts. The chain uses TRBV20-1 and TRBJ2-2; the D is unclear. Germline CDR1 and CDR2: DFQATT and SNEGSKA (reference sequence). The CDR3 runs 13 residues. V was trimmed by 6 bases and J by 3 bases, leaving 11 bases between them. CDR3 sequence: CSASWPDTGELFF. The CDR3 region has the DNA TGCAGTGCCTCCTGGCCGGACACCGGGGAGCTGTTTTTT.

The chain links TRBV7-2 to TRBJ2-1; D may correspond to TRBD1 or TRBD2 (5 bases each). Trimming took off 5 bases at V and 4 bases at J, with 9 bases between the two ends. Germline-derived CDR1 and CDR2 are SGHTA and FQGNSA. The CDR3 runs 13 residues. This chain's CDR3 is CASSRDGYNEQFF. For the CDR3, the DNA is TGTGCCAGCAGCAGGGACGGATACAATGAGCAGTTCTTC.

This clonotype has ten or more counts. The J gene is TRBJ2-1, the V gene TRBV7-2; 9 nucleotides agree with TRBD2. The length of the CDR3 is 19 residues. Germline lookup yields CDR1 SGHTA and CDR2 FQGNSA. V lost 0 bases, J lost 10 bases, and 19 bases stayed unmatched. The CDR3 protein is CASSLAGEGLAGPKWEQFF. CDR3 sequence (DNA): TGTGCCAGCAGCTTAGCGGGGGAGGGACTAGCAGGACCAAAATGGGAGCAGTTCTTC. The full variable domain, in which reference TRBV7-2 and TRBJ2-1 provide the parts outside the CDR3, is GAGVSQSPSNKVTEKGKDVELRCDPISGHTALYWYRQSLGQGLEFLIYFQGNSAPDKSGLPSDRFSAERTGGSVSTLTIQRTQQEDSAVYLCASSLAGEGLAGPKWEQFFGPGTRLTVL.

Only a few counts were recorded for this clonotype. The chain carries TRBV19 and TRBJ1-5; 7 bases align to TRBD1. Germline CDR1 and CDR2: LNHDA and SQIVND (reference sequence). This CDR3 has 17 amino acids. The junction had 5 bases not matched to a gene; V was cut back by 0 bases and J by 0 bases. CDR3 protein: CASSIDLRTGSNQPQHF. CDR3 sequence (DNA): TGTGCCAGTAGTATAGATCTAAGGACAGGTAGCAATCAGCCCCAGCATTTT. Full variable domain (outside the CDR3, taken from reference TRBV19 and TRBJ1-5): DGGITQSPKYLFRKEGQNVTLSCEQNLNHDAMYWYRQDPGQGLRLIYYSQIVNDFQKGDIAEGYSVSREKKESFPLTVTSAQKNPTAFYLCASSIDLRTGSNQPQHFGDGTRLSIL.

The J gene is TRBJ2-1, the V gene TRBV4-1; TRBD2 agrees at 10 bases. The CDR3 length is 18 residues. From germline, CDR1 is MGHRA and CDR2 YSYEKL. J gave up 10 bases and V 6 bases, and 21 bases lay outside the gene matches. For the CDR3, the DNA is TGCGCCAGCAGTGAGGGGGGGCCGCTCGGTCTAGCGGGAGTCGAGCAGTTCTTC. Its translation: CASSEGGPLGLAGVEQFF.

The table lists this clonotype with a few counts. The genes are TRBV7-3 and TRBJ1-6; 8 bases line up with TRBD1. Germline values: CDR1 SGHTA, CDR2 FQGTGA. CDR3 length equals 16 residues. Unmatched junction bases numbered 4, after V lost 2 bases and J lost 4 bases. CDR3 bases: TGTGCCAGCAGCTTACAAGACAGGGGTTATAATTCACCCCTCCACTTT. Residues: CASSLQDRGYNSPLHF.

This sequence joins TRBV4-2 and TRBJ2-1, with D uncertain. The germline gives CDR1 LGHNA, CDR2 YNFKEQ. The CDR3 runs 13 residues. V lost 5 bases and J 2 bases, leaving 7 bases between the germline ends. This CDR3 reads CASSTATYNEQFF. The DNA for the CDR3 is TGTGCCAGCAGCACCGCTACCTACAATGAGCAGTTCTTC.

This clonotype came up a few times. This sequence joins TRBV27 and TRBJ1-1; 8 positions match TRBD1. Germline V gives CDR1 MNHEY, CDR2 SMNVEV (reference sequence). CDR3 length: 16 residues. J lost 5 bases, V lost 6 bases, and 14 bases had no gene match. CDR3 in DNA: TGTGCCAGCAGGAACATCAAAGGACAGGGCAGGACTGAAGCTTTCTTT. Encoded protein: CASRNIKGQGRTEAFF.

This clonotype was seen repeatedly, ten times or more. The gene calls are TRBV4-1 and TRBJ2-3; 7 nucleotides align to TRBD2. The J segment lost 3 bases and the V segment lost 1 base, leaving 4 bases of the junction unmatched. Germline-derived CDR1 and CDR2 are MGHRA and YSYEKL. CDR3 length equals 15 residues. CDR3 amino acids: CASSQAGGYTDTQYF. The CDR3 DNA reads TGCGCCAGCAGCCAAGCGGGAGGTTATACAGATACGCAGTATTTT.

This clonotype was recorded once. J is TRBJ2-1 and V is TRBV4-2; D gene unclear. V was pared by 0 bases and J by 12 bases, with 18 bases between. This CDR3 has 15 residues. The V gene's germline CDR1 is LGHNA and CDR2 YNFKEQ. CDR3 residues: CASSQDVPTRPGQFF. The CDR3 DNA sequence: TGTGCCAGCAGCCAAGATGTCCCGACTCGACCGGGGCAGTTCTTC.

The chain uses TRBV20-1 and TRBJ1-2, with D possibly TRBD1 on 5 matching bases. The CDR3 runs 13 residues. Trimming cost V 5 bases and J 4 bases, with 14 bases left between them. CDR1 DFQATT and CDR2 SNEGSKA come from the germline V gene (reference sequence). The CDR3 nucleotides are TGCAGTGCTTGGATGGGGGGAGGCTATGGCTACACCTTC. This sequence encodes CSAWMGGGYGYTF.

On this clonotype itself: The junction shows a germline mismatch at one end, possibly a read error. V and J are TRBV7-7 and TRBJ1-1; 8 nucleotides line up with TRBD1. This CDR3 comprises 15 residues. Germline CDR1 is SSHAT and CDR2 is FNYEAQ (reference sequence). CDR3 in DNA: TGTGCTAGCAGCTTAGGCAGGGGGCGCAGAAGATATGCTTTCTTT. It is translated as CASSLGRGRRRYAFF.

This clonotype was observed a few times. The V gene is TRBV6-5, the J gene TRBJ1-6, with D unclear. Germline V gene lookup returns CDR1 MNHEY and CDR2 SVGAGI. V lost 6 bases and J 12 bases, leaving 18 bases between the germline ends. CDR3 length equals 14 residues. The CDR3 coding sequence is TGTGCCAGCAGAACGGACGGGAGCTATCGACCCCTCCACTTT. Its translation: CASRTDGSYRPLHF.

The gene calls are TRBV11-2 and TRBJ2-7, with TRBD2 identical over 8 bases. Germline CDR1 and CDR2: SGHAT and FQNNGV. The CDR3 runs 14 residues. Trimming cost V 5 bases and J 6 bases; bases outside gene matches: 9. CDR3: CASSPYGRASEQYF. The CDR3 nucleotides are TGTGCCAGCAGCCCCTACGGGAGGGCCTCCGAGCAGTACTTC. Filled out from reference TRBV11-2 and TRBJ2-7, the complete variable domain reads EAGVAQSPRYKIIEKRQSVAFWCNPISGHATLYWYQQILGQGPKLLIQFQNNGVVDDSQLPKDRFSAERLKGVDSTLKIQPAKLEDSAVYLCASSPYGRASEQYFGPGTRLTVT.

Many counts were recorded for this clonotype. V is TRBV7-9 and J is TRBJ1-1; unclear D gene. V lost 0 bases to trimming and J lost 5 bases, with 7 bases between them. The CDR3 sequence is 13 residues long. The germline V gene encodes CDR1 SEHNR and CDR2 FQNEAQ (reference sequence). The CDR3 DNA follows: TGTGCCAGCAGCTTAGCGTTCGGGACTGAAGCTTTCTTT. The encoded protein is CASSLAFGTEAFF. The variable domain in full, with the rest retrieved from reference TRBV7-9 and TRBJ1-1, is DTGVSQNPRHKITKRGQNVTFRCDPISEHNRLYWYRQTLGQGPEFLTYFQNEAQLEKSRLLSDRFSAERPKGSFSTLEIQRTEQGDSAMYLCASSLAFGTEAFFGQGTRLTVV.

The CDR3 region is CASSRGTGYSNEQFF. The CDR3 region has the DNA TGTGCCAGCAGCCGAGGGACAGGGTATAGCAATGAGCAGTTCTTC. The chain is built from TRBV11-2 and TRBJ2-1, with 9 bases that match TRBD1. Germline V CDR1 and CDR2: SGHAT, FQNNGV. With 5 bases clipped from V and 6 bases from J, the junction kept 8 bases outside the gene matches. The CDR3 runs 15 residues.

J is TRBJ1-5 and V is TRBV20-1, with D maybe TRBD1 (6 bases). The CDR3 is made up of 12 amino acids. Germline V CDR1 and CDR2: DFQATT, SNEGSKA (reference sequence). V shed 6 bases and J shed 5 bases, with 11 bases lying between them. The CDR3 DNA is TGCAGTGCACGCCCAGGGGATCAGCCCCAGCATTTT. It translates to CSARPGDQPQHF.

In this sample, this clonotype turned up many times. The gene calls are TRBV6-2 or TRBV6-3 and TRBJ2-3; no clear D. The CDR3 extends over 11 amino acids. V was cut by 5 bases and J by 6 bases, with 6 bases left in between. From germline, CDR1 is MNHEY and CDR2 SVGEGT. The CDR3 loop reads CASSRLDTQYF. CDR3 DNA: TGTGCCAGCAGTAGACTGGATACGCAGTATTTT.

The V call is TRBV20-1, the J call TRBJ1-1; D is ambiguous. CDR1 and CDR2 from the germline V gene are DFQATT and SNEGSKA (reference sequence). The CDR3 is 10 amino acids. Trimming cost V 5 bases and J 8 bases, with 9 bases left between them. The CDR3 spells CSARPGEAFF. In DNA, the CDR3 is TGCAGTGCTCGGCCCGGGGAAGCTTTCTTT.

The CDR3 spells CATSDGTGPGAQYF. CDR3 coding DNA: TGTGCCACCAGTGACGGGACAGGCCCGGGGGCCCAGTACTTC. This sequence joins TRBV24-1 and TRBJ2-5; 8 bases are shared with TRBD1. The CDR3 runs to 14 residues. V dropped 4 bases and J dropped 9; count of bases not matched to a gene: 9. CDR1 is KGHDR, CDR2 SFDVKD, per germline.

This clonotype was seen more than once but under ten times. The J gene is TRBJ2-7, the V gene TRBV12-3 or TRBV12-4; no clear D gene. The CDR3 extends over 9 amino acids. V gave up 6 bases and J gave up 6 bases, with 3 bases separating them. The CDR3 nucleotides read TGTGCCAGCAGCTCCGAGCAGTACTTC. Translating it yields CASSSEQYF.

This clonotype was seen only a few times. The gene calls are TRBV7-2 and TRBJ2-1; D gene ambiguous. Germline V lookup: CDR1 SGHTA, CDR2 FQGNSA. Trimming pared 3 bases from V and 9 bases from J, leaving 12 bases between. The CDR3 runs 13 residues. CDR3 sequence (DNA): TGTGCCAGCAGCTTCGGCCCCGGTCCTGAGCAGTTCTTC. Amino acid sequence: CASSFGPGPEQFF.

The chain carries TRBV12-2 and TRBJ2-7; the listed D gene, TRBD2, was not tested against the DNA. TRBV12-2 is classified as a pseudogene. This CDR3 region has 16 residues. CDR3 sequence (DNA): TGTGCAAGTCGCTTATGCTTACCAGCGGGATTCTACGAGCAGTACTTC. Its translation is CASRLCLPAGFYEQYF.

This clonotype was counted between two and nine times. The rearrangement links TRBV24-1 to TRBJ2-3; D is perhaps TRBD2 (5 bases). The CDR3 has 16 amino acids. V was pared by 0 bases and J by 1 base, with 10 bases between. CDR1 is KGHDR, CDR2 SFDVKD, per germline. CDR3 in amino acids: CATSDLAGVGTDTQYF. The CDR3 region has the DNA TGTGCCACCAGTGATTTGGCGGGCGTAGGCACAGATACGCAGTATTTT.

This clonotype was observed a few times. This rearrangement joins TRBV7-6 to TRBJ2-5, with D hard to call. This CDR3 spans 13 amino acids. CDR1 is SGHVS, CDR2 FNYEAQ, per germline. The V end was cut by 0 bases, the J end by 5 bases, with 7 bases between. As DNA, the CDR3 is TGTGCCAGCAGCTTAGCGCGGCGGGAGACCCAGTACTTC. As protein: CASSLARRETQYF.

As regards this clonotype: The conserved final phenylalanine or tryptophan is absent from the CDR3, which likely points to a read error. The genes are TRBV3-1 and TRBJ2-6, with 8 bases that match TRBD2. The germline CDR1 and CDR2 sequences are LGHDT and YNNKEL (reference sequence). V was pared by 6 bases and J by 0 bases, with 7 bases of the junction left unmatched. This CDR3 spans 17 amino acids. The CDR3, as DNA: TGTGCCAGCAGGGAGCGTCTAGCGGGCTCTGGGGCCAACGTCCTGACTTCC. Protein sequence: CASRERLAGSGANVLTS.

This clonotype was recorded many times. This rearrangement joins TRBV19 to TRBJ1-1, with 8 nucleotides matching TRBD1. With V trimmed by 2 bases and J by 0 bases, 5 bases remained unmatched. This CDR3 has 16 residues. Germline lookup yields CDR1 LNHDA and CDR2 SQIVND (reference sequence). The CDR3 is CASSIRGTGLNTEAFF. CDR3 coding DNA: TGTGCCAGTAGTATAAGGGGGACAGGTTTGAACACTGAAGCTTTCTTT.